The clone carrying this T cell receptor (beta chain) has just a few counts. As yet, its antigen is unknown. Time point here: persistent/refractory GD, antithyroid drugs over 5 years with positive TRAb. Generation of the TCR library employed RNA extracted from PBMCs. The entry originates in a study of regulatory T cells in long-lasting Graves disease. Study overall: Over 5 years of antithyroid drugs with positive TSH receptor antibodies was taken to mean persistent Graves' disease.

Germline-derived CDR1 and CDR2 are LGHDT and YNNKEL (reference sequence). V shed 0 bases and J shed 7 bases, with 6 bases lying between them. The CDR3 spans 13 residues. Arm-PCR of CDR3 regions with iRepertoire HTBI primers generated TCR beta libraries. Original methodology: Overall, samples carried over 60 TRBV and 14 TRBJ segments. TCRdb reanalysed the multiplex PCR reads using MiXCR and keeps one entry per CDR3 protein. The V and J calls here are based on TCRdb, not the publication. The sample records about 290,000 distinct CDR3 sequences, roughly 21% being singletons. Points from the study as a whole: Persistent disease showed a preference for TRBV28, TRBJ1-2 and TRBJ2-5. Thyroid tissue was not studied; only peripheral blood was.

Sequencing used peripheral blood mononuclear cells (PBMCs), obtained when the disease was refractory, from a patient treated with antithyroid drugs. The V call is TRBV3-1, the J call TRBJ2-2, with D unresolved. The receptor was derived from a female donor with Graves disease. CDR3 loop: CASSQENSGELFF. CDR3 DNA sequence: TGTGCCAGCAGCCAAGAGAATAGCGGGGAGCTGTTTTTT.